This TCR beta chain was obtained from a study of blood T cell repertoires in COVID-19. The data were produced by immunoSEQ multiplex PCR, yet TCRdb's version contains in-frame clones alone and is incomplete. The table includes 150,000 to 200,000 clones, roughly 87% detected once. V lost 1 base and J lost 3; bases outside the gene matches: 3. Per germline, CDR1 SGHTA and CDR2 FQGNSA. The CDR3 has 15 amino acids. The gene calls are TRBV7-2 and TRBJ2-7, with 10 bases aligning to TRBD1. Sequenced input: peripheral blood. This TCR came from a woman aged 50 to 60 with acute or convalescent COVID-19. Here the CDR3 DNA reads TGTGCCAGCAGCTTAGGACAGGGGGCTTTCTACGAGCAGTACTTC. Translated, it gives CASSLGQGAFYEQYF.